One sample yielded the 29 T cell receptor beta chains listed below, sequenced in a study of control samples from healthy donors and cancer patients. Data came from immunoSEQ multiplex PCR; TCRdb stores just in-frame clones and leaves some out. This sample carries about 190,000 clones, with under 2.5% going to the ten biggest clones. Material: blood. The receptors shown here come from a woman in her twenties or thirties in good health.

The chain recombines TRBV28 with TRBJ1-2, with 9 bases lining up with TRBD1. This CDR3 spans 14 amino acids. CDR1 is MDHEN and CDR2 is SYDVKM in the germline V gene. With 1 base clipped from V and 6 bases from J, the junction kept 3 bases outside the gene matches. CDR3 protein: CASSLLTGGDGYTF. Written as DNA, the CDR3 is TGTGCCAGCAGTTTATTGACAGGGGGGGATGGCTACACCTTC.

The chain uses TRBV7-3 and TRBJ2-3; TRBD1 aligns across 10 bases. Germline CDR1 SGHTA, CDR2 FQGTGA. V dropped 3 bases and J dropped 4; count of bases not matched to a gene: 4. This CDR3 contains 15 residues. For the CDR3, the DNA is TGTGCCAGCAGCTTCCCGACAGGGGGCCCAGATACGCAGTATTTT. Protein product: CASSFPTGGPDTQYF.

Written as DNA, the CDR3 is TGCGCCAGCAGCCAAGAGCCGAGTATGAACACTGAAGCTTTCTTT. Protein product: CASSQEPSMNTEAFF. The chain is built from TRBV4-1 and TRBJ1-1; no definite D call. The ends were cut back, 0 bases at V and 0 bases at J, with 8 bases in the middle. Germline V gene sequence: CDR1 MGHRA, CDR2 YSYEKL. The CDR3 covers 15 residues.

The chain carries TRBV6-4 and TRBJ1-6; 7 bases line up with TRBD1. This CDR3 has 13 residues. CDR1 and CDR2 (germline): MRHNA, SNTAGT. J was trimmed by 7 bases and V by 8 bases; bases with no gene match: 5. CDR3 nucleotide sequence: TGTGCCAGCGGGATGACAGGGAATTCACCCCTCCACTTT. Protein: CASGMTGNSPLHF.

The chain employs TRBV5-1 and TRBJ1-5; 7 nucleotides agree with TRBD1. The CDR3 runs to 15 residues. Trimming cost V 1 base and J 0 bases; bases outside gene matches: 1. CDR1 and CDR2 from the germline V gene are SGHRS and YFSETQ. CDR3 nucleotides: TGCGCCAGCAGCTTGACAGGGGATAGCAATCAGCCCCAGCATTTT. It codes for CASSLTGDSNQPQHF.

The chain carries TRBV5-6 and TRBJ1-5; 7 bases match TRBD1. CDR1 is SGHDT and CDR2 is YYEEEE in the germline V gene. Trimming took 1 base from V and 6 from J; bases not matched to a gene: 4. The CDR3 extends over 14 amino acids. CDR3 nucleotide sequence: TGTGCCAGCAGCTTGTACAGGGGAAGTCAGCCCCAGCATTTT. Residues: CASSLYRGSQPQHF.

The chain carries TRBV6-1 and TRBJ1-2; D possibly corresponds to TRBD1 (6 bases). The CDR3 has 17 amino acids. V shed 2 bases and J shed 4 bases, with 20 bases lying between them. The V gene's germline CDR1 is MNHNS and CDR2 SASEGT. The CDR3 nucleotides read TGTGCCAGCAGTGAATTCGGGGGCGGTGGGTCTAGCTATGGCTACACCTTC. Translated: CASSEFGGGGSSYGYTF.

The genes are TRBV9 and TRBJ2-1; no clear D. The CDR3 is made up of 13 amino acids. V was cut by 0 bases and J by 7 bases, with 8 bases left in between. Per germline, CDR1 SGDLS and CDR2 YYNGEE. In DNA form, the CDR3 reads TGTGCCAGCAGCGTAGTCCCCGAGAATGAGCAGTTCTTC. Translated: CASSVVPENEQFF.

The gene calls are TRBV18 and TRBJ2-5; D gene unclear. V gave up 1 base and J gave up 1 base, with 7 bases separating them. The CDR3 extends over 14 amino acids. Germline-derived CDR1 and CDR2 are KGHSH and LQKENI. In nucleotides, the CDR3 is TGTGCCAGCTCACCACAGAACAGCCAAGAGACCCAGTACTTC. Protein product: CASSPQNSQETQYF.

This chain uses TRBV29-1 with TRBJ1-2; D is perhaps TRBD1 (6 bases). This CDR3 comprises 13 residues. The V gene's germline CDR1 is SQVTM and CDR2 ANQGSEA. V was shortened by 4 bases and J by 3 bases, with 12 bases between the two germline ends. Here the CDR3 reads CSVAQGLDYGYTF. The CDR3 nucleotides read TGCAGCGTTGCCCAGGGGTTGGACTATGGCTACACCTTC.

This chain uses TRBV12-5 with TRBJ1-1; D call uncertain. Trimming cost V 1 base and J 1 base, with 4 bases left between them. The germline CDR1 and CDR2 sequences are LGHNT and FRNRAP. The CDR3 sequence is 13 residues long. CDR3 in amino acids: CASGLGQNTEAFF. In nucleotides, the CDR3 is TGTGCTAGTGGTTTGGGACAGAACACTGAAGCTTTCTTT.

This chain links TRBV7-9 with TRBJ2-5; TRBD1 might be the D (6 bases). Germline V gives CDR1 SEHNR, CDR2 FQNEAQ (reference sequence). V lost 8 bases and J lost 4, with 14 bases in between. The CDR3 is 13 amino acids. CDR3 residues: CASGIQGRETQYF. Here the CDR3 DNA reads TGTGCCAGCGGGATACAGGGAAGAGAGACCCAGTACTTC.

The CDR3 spells CASSESPGAPTNYGYTF. CDR3 bases: TGTGCCAGCAGTGAGAGCCCAGGGGCCCCTACTAACTATGGCTACACCTTC. The chain links TRBV2 to TRBJ1-2, with a possible D match to TRBD1 (6 bases). The V gene's germline CDR1 is SNHLY and CDR2 FYNNEI. There are 17 residues in the CDR3. Trimming took off 3 bases at V and 0 bases at J, with 17 bases between the two ends.

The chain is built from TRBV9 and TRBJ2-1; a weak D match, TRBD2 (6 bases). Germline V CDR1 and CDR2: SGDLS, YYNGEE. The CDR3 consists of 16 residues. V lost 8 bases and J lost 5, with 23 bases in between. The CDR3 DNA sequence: TGTGCCAGTCGGGGAGAGGGACTCGCCGTTGACAATGAGCAGTTCTTC. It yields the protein CASRGEGLAVDNEQFF.

This CDR3 reads CASSEGGFLAKNIQYF. For the CDR3, the DNA is TGTGCCAGCAGTGAAGGAGGTTTTCTAGCCAAAAACATTCAGTACTTC. The chain couples TRBV6-1 to TRBJ2-4; D ambiguous. CDR3 length: 16 residues. V lost 1 base and J 0 bases, leaving 10 bases between the germline ends. The germline gives CDR1 MNHNS, CDR2 SASEGT.

DNA of the CDR3: TGTGCCAGCAGTTGGTCCCCCCAGGGAACGTACTATGGCTACACCTTC. Its protein is CASSWSPQGTYYGYTF. The chain is built from TRBV27 and TRBJ1-2; perhaps TRBD1 as D (5 bases). Trimming pared 4 bases from V and 3 bases from J, leaving 18 bases between. Germline V gene sequence: CDR1 MNHEY, CDR2 SMNVEV (reference sequence). The CDR3 runs 16 residues.

The CDR3 sequence: CASSATQGSLYGYTF. CDR3 in DNA: TGTGCCAGCAGTGCAACACAGGGGTCCCTCTATGGCTACACCTTC. V gene TRBV25-1 combines with J gene TRBJ1-2, with 7 positions matching TRBD1. CDR3 length equals 15 residues. V dropped 4 bases and J dropped 4; count of bases not matched to a gene: 9. The germline V gene encodes CDR1 MGHDK and CDR2 SYGVNS.

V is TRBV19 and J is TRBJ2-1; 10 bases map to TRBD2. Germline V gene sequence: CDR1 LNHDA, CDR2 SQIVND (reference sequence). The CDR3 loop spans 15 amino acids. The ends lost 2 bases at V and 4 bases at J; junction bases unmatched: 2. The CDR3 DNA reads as TGTGCCAGTAGTATAACTAGCGGGGCTTACAATGAGCAGTTCTTC. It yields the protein CASSITSGAYNEQFF.

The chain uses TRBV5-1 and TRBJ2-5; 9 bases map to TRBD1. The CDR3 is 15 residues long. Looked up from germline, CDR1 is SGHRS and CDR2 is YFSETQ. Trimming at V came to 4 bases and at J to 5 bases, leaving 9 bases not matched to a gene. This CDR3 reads CASSPQGAQRETQYF. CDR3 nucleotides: TGCGCCAGCAGCCCACAGGGGGCCCAGCGGGAGACCCAGTACTTC.

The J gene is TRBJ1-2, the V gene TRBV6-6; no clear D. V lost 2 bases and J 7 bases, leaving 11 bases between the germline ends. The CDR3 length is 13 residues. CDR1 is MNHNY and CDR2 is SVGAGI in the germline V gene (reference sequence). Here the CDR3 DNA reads TGTGCCAGCAGTTACGTGGCAACGGGTGGCTACACCTTC. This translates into CASSYVATGGYTF.

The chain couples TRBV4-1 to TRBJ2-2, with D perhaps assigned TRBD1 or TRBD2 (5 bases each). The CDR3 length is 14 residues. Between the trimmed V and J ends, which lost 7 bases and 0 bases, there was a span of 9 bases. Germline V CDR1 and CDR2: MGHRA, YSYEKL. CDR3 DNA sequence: TGCGCCAGCACGTGGGGGTCGAACACCGGGGAGCTGTTTTTT. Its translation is CASTWGSNTGELFF.

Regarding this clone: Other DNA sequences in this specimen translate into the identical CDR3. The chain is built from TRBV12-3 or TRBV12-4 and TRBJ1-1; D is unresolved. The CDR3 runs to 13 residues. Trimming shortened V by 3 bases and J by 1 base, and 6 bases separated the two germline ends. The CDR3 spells CASSLRENTEAFF. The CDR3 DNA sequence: TGTGCCAGCAGTTTGCGAGAGAACACTGAAGCTTTCTTT.

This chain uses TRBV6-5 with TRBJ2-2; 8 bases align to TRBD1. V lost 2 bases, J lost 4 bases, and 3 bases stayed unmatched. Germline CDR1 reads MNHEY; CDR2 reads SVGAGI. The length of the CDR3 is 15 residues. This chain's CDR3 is CASSYVQGATGELFF. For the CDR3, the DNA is TGTGCCAGCAGTTACGTGCAGGGGGCCACCGGGGAGCTGTTTTTT.

CDR3 sequence (DNA): TGTGCCAGCAGCCCGGGACAGGGTGGTCAGGAGCCCCAGCATTTT. Amino acids: CASSPGQGGQEPQHF. The V and J genes are TRBV6-6 and TRBJ1-5; TRBD1 aligns across 9 bases. J lost 8 bases, V lost 6 bases, and 11 bases had no gene match. From germline, CDR1 is MNHNY and CDR2 SVGAGI (reference sequence). This CDR3 is built from 15 residues.

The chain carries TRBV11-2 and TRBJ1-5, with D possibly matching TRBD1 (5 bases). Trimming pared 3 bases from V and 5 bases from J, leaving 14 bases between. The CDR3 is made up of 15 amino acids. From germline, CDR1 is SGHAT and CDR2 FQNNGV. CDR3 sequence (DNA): TGTGCCAGCAGCTTTAGCTCGGGCAGGGATCAGCCCCAGCATTTT. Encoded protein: CASSFSSGRDQPQHF.

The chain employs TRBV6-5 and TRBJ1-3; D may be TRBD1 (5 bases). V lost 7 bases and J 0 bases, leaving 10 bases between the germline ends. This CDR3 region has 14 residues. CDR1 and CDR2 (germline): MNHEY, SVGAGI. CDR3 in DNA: TGTGCCAGCAAACTCGACAGCTCTGGAAACACCATATATTTT. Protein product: CASKLDSSGNTIYF.

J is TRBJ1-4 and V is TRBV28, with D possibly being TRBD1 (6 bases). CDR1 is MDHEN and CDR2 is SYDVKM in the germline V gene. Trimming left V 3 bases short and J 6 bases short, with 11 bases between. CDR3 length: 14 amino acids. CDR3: CASSLAGADEKLFF. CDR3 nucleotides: TGTGCCAGCAGTTTGGCGGGGGCTGATGAAAAACTGTTTTTT. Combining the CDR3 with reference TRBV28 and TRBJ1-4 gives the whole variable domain DVKVTQSSRYLVKRTGEKVFLECVQDMDHENMFWYRQDPGLGLRLIYFSYDVKMKEKGDIPEGYSVSREKKERFSLILESASTNQTSMYLCASSLAGADEKLFFGSGTQLSVL.

The CDR3 here is CASSQGGGASDTQYF. CDR3 bases: TGTGCCAGCAGCCAGGGCGGGGGGGCATCAGATACGCAGTATTTT. The rearrangement joins TRBV3-1 (or the pseudogene TRBV3-2) to TRBJ2-3, with 9 nucleotides matching TRBD2. The CDR3 is 15 residues long. In germline, CDR1 is LGHDT, CDR2 YNNKEL (reference sequence). Unmatched junction bases numbered 5, after V lost 3 bases and J lost 4 bases.

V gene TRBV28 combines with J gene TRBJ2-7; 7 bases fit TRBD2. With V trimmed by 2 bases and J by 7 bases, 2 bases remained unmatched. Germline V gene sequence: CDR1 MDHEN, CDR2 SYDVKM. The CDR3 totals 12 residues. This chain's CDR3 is CASSLVSGEQYF. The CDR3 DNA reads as TGTGCCAGCAGTTTAGTTAGCGGGGAGCAGTACTTC.